This T cell receptor (beta chain) comes out of a study of cytotoxic CD8 clonotypes in ibrutinib-treated CLL. About the study: Treatment had run for a median about 11 months, range 6 to 36, when response samples were taken. Overall study findings and caveats: Sustained-remission and progressing patients had different sampling times. Clonality increased at ibrutinib response, then returned toward baseline at progression. Patients showed higher baseline clonality than age-matched healthy donors, and it tracked circulating CD8+ T-cell counts.

Some clones are missing from TCRdb's copy, which holds only in-frame ones; the method was immunoSEQ multiplex PCR. This table holds around 26,000 clones, approximately 71% found once. Points on this clone: The antigen remains unidentified.

The V gene's germline CDR1 is KGHSH and CDR2 LQKENI. The CDR3 has 14 residues. V was shortened by 3 bases and J by 4 bases, with 10 bases between the two germline ends. Specimen: PBMCs, collected after 12 months of ibrutinib treatment. J is TRBJ1-5 and V is TRBV18; D is uncertain. The TCR originated in a human donor with chronic lymphocytic leukemia. The CDR3 DNA is TGTGCCAGCTCACCCCCATGGGGAAATCAGCCCCAGCATTTT. Encoded protein: CASSPPWGNQPQHF.